This entry lists 9 T cell receptor beta chains sequenced from one sample in a study of molecular identifiers for immune sequencing clone quantification. TCRdb redid the calling of the PCR reads with MiXCR, one entry per CDR3 protein. The table includes some 680,000 distinct CDR3 sequences, over 25% detected once. What was sequenced was naive CD8+ T cells from blood, with Jurkat cell RNA spiked in. This sample's subset: FACS-sorted CD8+CD4-CCR7+CD45RA+ naive T cells. The receptors were sampled from a human donor in good health. Some libraries in this study had Jurkat cell RNA spiked in.

The chain employs TRBV7-2 and TRBJ2-1; tentative D call: TRBD1 (6 bases). Trimming took off 3 bases at V and 4 bases at J, with 10 bases between the two ends. This CDR3 has 14 amino acids. The germline gives CDR1 SGHTA, CDR2 FQGNSA. The CDR3 bases are TGTGCCAGCAGCTTTACAGGGCGTTACAATGAGCAGTTCTTC. Translation gives CASSFTGRYNEQFF.

The V and J genes are TRBV6-6 and TRBJ1-5, with TRBD1 as a possible D gene (5 bases). Germline CDR1 is MNHNY and CDR2 is SVGAGI (reference sequence). The CDR3 totals 14 residues. V lost 2 bases, J lost 4 bases, and 9 bases lay in between. Here the CDR3 DNA reads TGTGCCAGCAGTTACGGGGGAGTAAATCAGCCCCAGCATTTT. As protein: CASSYGGVNQPQHF.

This clonotype was seen many times. The rearrangement joins TRBV6-5 to TRBJ1-4; D is ambiguous. The V gene's germline CDR1 is MNHEY and CDR2 SVGAGI. This CDR3 region has 14 residues. V dropped 5 bases and J dropped 7 bases, with 14 bases sitting between them. The CDR3 coding sequence is TGTGCCAGCAGTATAAACCCGGGGAGTGAAAAACTGTTTTTT. Its protein product is CASSINPGSEKLFF.

With regard to this clonotype: One end of the junction varies from germline; a read error may be responsible. V is TRBV11-2 and J is TRBJ2-1; D unresolved. Germline loops: CDR1 SGHAT, CDR2 FQNNGV. The CDR3 covers 12 residues. CDR3 bases: TGTGCCAGCAGCTTAGGCTTCAATGATCAGTTCTTC. This gives the protein CASSLGFNDQFF. Together with reference TRBV11-2 and TRBJ2-1, the CDR3 gives the full variable domain: EAGVAQSPRYKIIEKRQSVAFWCNPISGHATLYWYQQILGQGPKLLIQFQNNGVVDDSQLPKDRFSAERLKGVDSTLKIQPAKLEDSAVYLCASSLGFNDQFFGPGTRLTVL.

As for this clonotype: A much larger clone sits a single nucleotide away, making a read error possible. V is TRBV28 and J is TRBJ2-2; D is perhaps TRBD2 (5 bases). Trimming stripped 5 bases from V and 4 bases from J, with 17 bases between. CDR3 length equals 16 residues. Germline lookup yields CDR1 MDHEN and CDR2 SYDVKM. The CDR3 coding sequence is TGTGCCAGCAGTCCTATGATAGGGAGTAGCACCGGGGAGCTGTTTTTT. It translates to CASSPMIGSSTGELFF. The whole variable domain, remainder taken from reference TRBV28 and TRBJ2-2, is DVKVTQSSRYLVKRTGEKVFLECVQDMDHENMFWYRQDPGLGLRLIYFSYDVKMKEKGDIPEGYSVSREKKERFSLILESASTNQTSMYLCASSPMIGSSTGELFFGEGSRLTVL.

This clonotype has ten or more counts. V and J are TRBV20-1 and TRBJ2-7; a weak D match, TRBD1 (5 bases). V lost 1 base and J 3 bases, leaving 10 bases between the germline ends. The CDR3 has 13 residues. CDR1 DFQATT and CDR2 SNEGSKA come from the germline V gene (reference sequence). CDR3 residues: CSARAGLDYEQYF. CDR3 sequence (DNA): TGCAGTGCTAGAGCAGGGTTGGACTACGAGCAGTACTTC.

The gene calls are TRBV6-5 and TRBJ2-1; 10 bases are a match to TRBD2. J gave up 2 bases and V 6 bases, and 4 bases lay outside the gene matches. Germline V gene data show CDR1 as MNHEY and CDR2 as SVGAGI. The length of the CDR3 is 15 residues. For the CDR3, the DNA is TGTGCCAGCAGGGACGGGACTAGCGCCTACAATGAGCAGTTCTTC. Translation: CASRDGTSAYNEQFF.

Comments on this clonotype: Relative to the germline gene, one junction end is altered; a read error may explain this. V usage is TRBV7-9 and J usage is TRBJ2-6; TRBD1 might be the D (5 bases). The CDR3 loop spans 16 amino acids. Germline CDR1 is SEHNR and CDR2 is FQNEAQ (reference sequence). The CDR3 bases are TGTGCCAGCAGCTTAGAGGGCAGCTCTGGGGCCAGCGTCCTGACTTTC. Translation: CASSLEGSSGASVLTF.

Ten or more counts support this clonotype. V usage is TRBV13 and J usage is TRBJ1-4; no reliable D call. This CDR3 spans 15 amino acids. V was shortened by 0 bases and J by 6 bases, with 11 bases between the two germline ends. CDR1 and CDR2 from the germline V gene are PRHDT and FYEKMQ (reference sequence). The CDR3 reads CASSLGREMYEKLFF. CDR3 DNA sequence: TGTGCCAGCAGCTTAGGCAGAGAGATGTATGAAAAACTGTTTTTT.